One sample yielded the 20 T cell receptor beta chains listed below, sequenced in a study of response to subunit inactivated influenza vaccine. TCRdb analysed the RT-PCR reads with MiXCR anew, one entry per CDR3 protein. The table records 500,000 to 550,000 distinct CDR3 sequences, 7.6% of them present only once. This material consisted of PBMCs from blood, taken about 24 months after vaccination. Receptor source: a man between 50 and 70 years old who received an inactivated influenza vaccine.

This clonotype was recorded at least ten times. The rearrangement joins TRBV9 to TRBJ1-6, with TRBD1 as a possible D gene (6 bases). The CDR3 sequence is 14 residues long. The V end lost 3 bases, the J end lost 8 bases, and 12 bases lay between the germline ends. The V gene's germline CDR1 is SGDLS and CDR2 YYNGEE. The CDR3 is CASSGTGYDSPLHF. The CDR3 region has the DNA TGTGCCAGCAGCGGCACAGGGTACGATTCACCCCTCCACTTT.

This clonotype showed up just a few times. The chain employs TRBV7-8 and TRBJ1-1; 10 bases map to TRBD1. This CDR3 contains 16 residues. J gave up 3 bases and V 5 bases, and 9 bases lay outside the gene matches. In germline, CDR1 is SGHVS, CDR2 FQNEAQ. The CDR3 sequence is CASSKTGGFYYTEAFF. The DNA of the CDR3 is TGTGCCAGCAGCAAGACAGGGGGCTTCTATTACACTGAAGCTTTCTTT.

The J gene is TRBJ2-3, the V gene TRBV28; 7 bases line up with TRBD2. This CDR3 has 12 amino acids. Germline-derived CDR1 and CDR2 are MDHEN and SYDVKM. V dropped 4 bases and J dropped 8; count of bases not matched to a gene: 3. The CDR3: CASSYSGGTQYF. CDR3 bases: TGTGCCAGCAGTTATTCGGGGGGTACGCAGTATTTT.

This clonotype was recorded many times. The V and J genes are TRBV28 and TRBJ1-4; D is unresolved. CDR3 size: 13 residues. Germline lookup yields CDR1 MDHEN and CDR2 SYDVKM. The V end was cut by 4 bases, the J end by 10 bases, with 13 bases between. The CDR3 is CASSYGWFGKLFF. The CDR3 DNA follows: TGTGCCAGCAGTTATGGGTGGTTTGGAAAACTGTTTTTT.

As concerns this clonotype: Just one base apart from a much larger clone, this may be a read error. The V gene is TRBV12-3 or TRBV12-4, the J gene TRBJ2-4; tentative D call: TRBD2 (5 bases). This CDR3 region has 14 residues. The CDR3 region has the DNA TGTGCCAGCAGTCAGAATCTAGCCGAAAACATTCAGTACTTC. Its protein is CASSQNLAENIQYF.

The V gene is TRBV28, the J gene TRBJ2-7; D may be TRBD1 or TRBD2 (7 bases each). Germline values: CDR1 MDHEN, CDR2 SYDVKM. The CDR3 is 13 amino acids. V dropped 4 bases and J dropped 7 bases, with 14 bases sitting between them. DNA of the CDR3: TGTGCCAGCAGTTGGGAGGGGGCAGATGAGCAGTACTTC. This translates into CASSWEGADEQYF.

This clonotype was seen a few times. V is TRBV20-1 and J is TRBJ2-7; 8 positions agree with TRBD2. Losses at the gene ends were 0 bases for V and 0 bases for J; bases not matched to a gene: 7. Per the germline V gene, CDR1 is DFQATT and CDR2 is SNEGSKA (reference sequence). CDR3 length: 16 amino acids. CDR3 amino acids: CSARDRASGFSYEQYF. The CDR3 DNA is TGCAGTGCTAGAGATCGGGCTAGCGGGTTCTCCTACGAGCAGTACTTC.

This clonotype was counted between two and nine times. This chain joins TRBV5-1 and TRBJ2-1, with D unclear. CDR1 and CDR2 (germline): SGHRS, YFSETQ. Between the trimmed V and J ends, which lost 0 bases and 2 bases, there was a span of 9 bases. The CDR3 extends over 15 amino acids. CDR3 sequence: CASSLALGTYNEQFF. In DNA form, the CDR3 reads TGCGCCAGCAGCTTGGCTCTAGGCACCTACAATGAGCAGTTCTTC.

At least ten counts were recorded for this clonotype. V gene TRBV20-1 combines with J gene TRBJ1-1, with D perhaps matching TRBD1 (5 bases). The V and J ends lost 5 bases and 5 bases respectively, with 15 bases between them. The germline V gene encodes CDR1 DFQATT and CDR2 SNEGSKA (reference sequence). This CDR3 has 13 residues. The CDR3 sequence: CSALSPGGTEAFF. The CDR3 coding sequence is TGCAGTGCTTTGTCCCCCGGGGGGACTGAAGCTTTCTTT.

V gene TRBV6-5 combines with J gene TRBJ2-1, with D maybe TRBD1 (5 bases). Between the trimmed V and J ends, which lost 0 bases and 8 bases, there was a span of 14 bases. The germline V gene has CDR1 MNHEY and CDR2 SVGAGI. This CDR3 spans 15 amino acids. The CDR3 spells CASSYSGVGPDEQFF. Written as DNA, the CDR3 is TGTGCCAGCAGTTACTCAGGGGTAGGCCCCGATGAGCAGTTCTTC.

Many counts were recorded for this clonotype. This chain uses TRBV28 with TRBJ2-7; 7 nucleotides line up with TRBD1. Trimming removed 8 bases from V and 2 bases from J; junction bases left unmatched: 9. Looked up from germline, CDR1 is MDHEN and CDR2 is SYDVKM. There are 14 residues in the CDR3. CDR3: CASLNLQGAYEQYF. CDR3 nucleotides: TGTGCCAGCCTCAACCTTCAGGGGGCCTACGAGCAGTACTTC.

The sample holds many counts of this clonotype. The V call is TRBV6-2 or TRBV6-3, the J call TRBJ1-1, with D tentatively TRBD1 (5 bases). V was shortened by 5 bases and J by 4 bases, with 17 bases between the two germline ends. Germline V gene data show CDR1 as MNHEY and CDR2 as SVGEGT. This CDR3 has 15 residues. The CDR3 reads CASSLSQGEGTEAFF. For the CDR3, the DNA is TGTGCCAGCAGTCTTTCGCAGGGCGAGGGCACTGAAGCTTTCTTT.

In this sample, this clonotype turned up a few times. The chain combines TRBV27 with TRBJ2-1, with 14 bases matching TRBD2. With V trimmed by 5 bases and J by 8 bases, 8 bases remained unmatched. The germline CDR1 and CDR2 sequences are MNHEY and SMNVEV (reference sequence). The CDR3 has 16 amino acids. Written as DNA, the CDR3 is TGTGCCAGCAGTCGACTAGCGGGAGGGTCCCGGCATGAGCAGTTCTTC. This codes for CASSRLAGGSRHEQFF.

Only a few counts were recorded for this clonotype. The rearrangement joins TRBV7-9 to TRBJ2-1; D gene uncertain. Trimming removed 8 bases from V and 4 bases from J, with 6 bases in between. The CDR3 is 11 amino acids. Germline loops: CDR1 SEHNR, CDR2 FQNEAQ (reference sequence). In nucleotides, the CDR3 is TGTGCCAGCGACTCGTACAATGAGCAGTTCTTC. Its protein is CASDSYNEQFF.

The chain links TRBV16 to TRBJ2-3; D is unresolved. Trimming left V 0 bases short and J 0 bases short, with 10 bases between. From germline, CDR1 is KGHSY and CDR2 FQNENV. This CDR3 is built from 16 residues. Here the CDR3 DNA reads TGTGCCAGCAGCCAATCGCCAGTTACTAGCACAGATACGCAGTATTTT. It is translated as CASSQSPVTSTDTQYF. The full variable domain, its missing parts supplied by reference TRBV16 and TRBJ2-3, is GEEVAQTPKHLVRGEGQKAKLYCAPIKGHSYVFWYQQVLKNEFKFLISFQNENVFDETGMPKERFSAKCLPNSPCSLEIQATKLEDSAVYFCASSQSPVTSTDTQYFGPGTRLTVL.

This clonotype has at least ten counts. The CDR3, as DNA: TGTGCCAGCAGTCCGCGAACGACAGGGGGCCAAATCTATGGCTACACCTTC. Its protein product is CASSPRTTGGQIYGYTF. This sequence joins TRBV6-2 or TRBV6-3 and TRBJ1-2; TRBD1 aligns across 10 bases. Germline values: CDR1 MNHEY, CDR2 SVGEGT. J gave up 4 bases and V 5 bases, and 13 bases lay outside the gene matches. The CDR3 sequence is 17 residues long.

V is TRBV7-9 and J is TRBJ2-2; 8 bases align to TRBD2. The trim removed 4 bases at V and 1 base at J, leaving 5 bases unmatched. Germline-derived CDR1 and CDR2 are SEHNR and FQNEAQ (reference sequence). This CDR3 has 16 amino acids. The CDR3 nucleotides are TGTGCCAGCAGCTCCCCGAGCGGGGGGAACACCGGGGAGCTGTTTTTT. Residues: CASSSPSGGNTGELFF.

This chain links TRBV5-1 with TRBJ1-5; D gene unclear. Germline lookup yields CDR1 SGHRS and CDR2 YFSETQ. V was pared by 3 bases and J by 5 bases, with 15 bases between. CDR3 length equals 15 residues. DNA for the CDR3: TGCGCCAGCAGCTCAGACGGACGAGCGGATCAGCCCCAGCATTTT. Translating it yields CASSSDGRADQPQHF.

This clonotype was detected ten times or more. The chain employs TRBV12-3 or TRBV12-4 and TRBJ1-3, with TRBD1 matching 7 bases. Germline trimming cut 5 bases from V and 2 bases from J; bases unmatched to any gene: 3. The CDR3 totals 14 residues. The CDR3 DNA sequence: TGTGCCAGCAGTGACAGGGTTACTGGAAACACCATATATTTT. Residues: CASSDRVTGNTIYF.

This clonotype was seen many times. The chain has TRBV12-3 or TRBV12-4 and TRBJ2-7; possibly TRBD1 or TRBD2 for D (5 bases each). V shed 6 bases and J shed 7 bases, with 16 bases lying between them. This CDR3 spans 13 amino acids. This chain's CDR3 is CASSDRDLWEQYF. CDR3 nucleotides: TGTGCCAGCAGCGACCGGGACCTATGGGAGCAGTACTTC.